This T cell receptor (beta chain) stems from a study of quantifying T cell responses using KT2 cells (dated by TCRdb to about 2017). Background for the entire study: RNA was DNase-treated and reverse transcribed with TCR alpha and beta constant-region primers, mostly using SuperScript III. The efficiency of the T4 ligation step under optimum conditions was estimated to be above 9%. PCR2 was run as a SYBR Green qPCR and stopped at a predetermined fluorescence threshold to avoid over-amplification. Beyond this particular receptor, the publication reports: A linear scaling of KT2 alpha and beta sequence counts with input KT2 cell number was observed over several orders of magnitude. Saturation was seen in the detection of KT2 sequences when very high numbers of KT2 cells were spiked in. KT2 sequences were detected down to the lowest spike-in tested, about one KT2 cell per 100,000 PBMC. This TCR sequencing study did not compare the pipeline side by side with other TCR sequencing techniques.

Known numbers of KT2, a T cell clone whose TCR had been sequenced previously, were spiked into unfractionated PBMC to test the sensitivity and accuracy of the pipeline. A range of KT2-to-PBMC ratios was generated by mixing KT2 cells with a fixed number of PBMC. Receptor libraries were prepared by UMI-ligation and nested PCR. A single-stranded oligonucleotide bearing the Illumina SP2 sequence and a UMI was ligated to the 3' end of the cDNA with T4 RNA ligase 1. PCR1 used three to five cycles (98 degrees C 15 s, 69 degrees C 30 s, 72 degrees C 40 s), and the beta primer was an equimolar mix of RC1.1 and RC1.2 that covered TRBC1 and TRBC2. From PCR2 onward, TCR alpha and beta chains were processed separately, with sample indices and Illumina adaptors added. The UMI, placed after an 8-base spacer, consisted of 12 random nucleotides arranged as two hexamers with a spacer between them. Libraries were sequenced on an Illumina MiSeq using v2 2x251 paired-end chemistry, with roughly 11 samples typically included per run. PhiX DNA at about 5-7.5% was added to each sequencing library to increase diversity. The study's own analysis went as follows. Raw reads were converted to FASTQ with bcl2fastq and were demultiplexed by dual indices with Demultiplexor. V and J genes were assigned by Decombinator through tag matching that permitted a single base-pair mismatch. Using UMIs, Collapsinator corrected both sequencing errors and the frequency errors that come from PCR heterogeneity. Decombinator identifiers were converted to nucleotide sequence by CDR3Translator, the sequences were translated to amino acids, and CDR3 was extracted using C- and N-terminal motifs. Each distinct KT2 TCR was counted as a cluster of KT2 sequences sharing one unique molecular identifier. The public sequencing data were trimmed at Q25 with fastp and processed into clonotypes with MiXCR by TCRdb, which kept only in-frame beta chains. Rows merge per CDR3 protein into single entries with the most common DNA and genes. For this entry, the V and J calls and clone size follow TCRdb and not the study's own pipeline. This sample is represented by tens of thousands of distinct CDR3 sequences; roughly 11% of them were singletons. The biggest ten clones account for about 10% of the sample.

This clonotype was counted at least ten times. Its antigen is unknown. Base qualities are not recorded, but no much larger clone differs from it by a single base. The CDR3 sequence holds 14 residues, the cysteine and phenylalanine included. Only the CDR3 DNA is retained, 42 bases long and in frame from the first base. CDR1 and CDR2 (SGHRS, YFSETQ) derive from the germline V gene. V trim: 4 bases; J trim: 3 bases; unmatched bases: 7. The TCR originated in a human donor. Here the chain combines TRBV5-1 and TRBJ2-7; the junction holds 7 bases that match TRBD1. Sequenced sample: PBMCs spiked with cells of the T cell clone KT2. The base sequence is TGCGCCAGCAGCCTATATCAGGGGGTCTACGAGCAGTACTTC. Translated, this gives CASSLYQGVYEQYF.